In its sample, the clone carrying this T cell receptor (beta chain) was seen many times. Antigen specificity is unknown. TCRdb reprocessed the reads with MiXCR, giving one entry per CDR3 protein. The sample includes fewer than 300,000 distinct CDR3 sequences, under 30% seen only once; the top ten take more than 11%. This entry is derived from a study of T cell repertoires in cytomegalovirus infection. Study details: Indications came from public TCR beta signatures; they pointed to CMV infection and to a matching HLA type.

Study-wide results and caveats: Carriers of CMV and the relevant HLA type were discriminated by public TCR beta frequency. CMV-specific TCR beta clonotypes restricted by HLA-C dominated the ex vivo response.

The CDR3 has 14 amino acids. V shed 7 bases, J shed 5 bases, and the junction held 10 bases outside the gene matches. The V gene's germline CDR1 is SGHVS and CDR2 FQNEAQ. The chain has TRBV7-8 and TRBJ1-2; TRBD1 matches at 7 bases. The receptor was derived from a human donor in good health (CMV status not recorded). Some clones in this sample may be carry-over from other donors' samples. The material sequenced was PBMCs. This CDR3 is CASTIGGQTYGYTF. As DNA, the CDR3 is TGTGCCAGCACCATAGGGGGCCAAACGTATGGCTACACCTTC.